The 27 T cell receptor beta chains in this list originate from one sample, sequenced in a study of blood T cells in healthy people across ages. Combining a sample-barcoded 5' primer with a J-beta primer mix, a second PCR ran for roughly 6 to 11 cycles. Using its own MiXCR run on the 5' RACE reads, TCRdb lists one record per CDR3 protein. The sample lists some 1.5 million distinct CDR3 sequences, 35% to 45% occurring once. Sample: blood. The receptors come from a woman under 30 in good health.

This clonotype was detected a few times. V is TRBV20-1 and J is TRBJ2-7, with 7 bases lining up with TRBD1. The V gene's germline CDR1 is DFQATT and CDR2 SNEGSKA (reference sequence). The junction had 10 bases not matched to a gene; V was cut back by 4 bases and J by 7 bases. The CDR3 totals 13 residues. CDR3 DNA sequence: TGCAGTGCTACAGGGGGTTCCTACAATGAGCAGTACTTC. It translates to CSATGGSYNEQYF.

Remarks on this clonotype: Mismatch with germline at one junction end may stem from a read error. J is TRBJ1-5 and V is TRBV20-1; maybe TRBD1 (5 bases). This CDR3 region has 12 residues. Germline V gene data show CDR1 as DFQATT and CDR2 as SNEGSKA (reference sequence). This CDR3 is CSARDPNRPQHF. CDR3 nucleotides: TGCAGTGCCCGGGACCCTAATCGGCCCCAGCATTTT.

This chain joins TRBV28 and TRBJ2-1; D possibly corresponds to TRBD2 (6 bases). The J call may not be correct, given that the DNA end is closer to TRBJ2-7. This CDR3 region has 14 residues. Germline lookup yields CDR1 MDHEN and CDR2 SYDVKM. CDR3 in DNA: TGTGCCAGCAGTAACGGGGGAGCACACAATGAGCAGTACTTC. Encoded protein: CASSNGGAHNEQYF.

The rearrangement joins TRBV6-5 to TRBJ1-2; possible D gene TRBD1, 5 bases. Germline CDR1 is MNHEY and CDR2 is SVGAGI. Trimming removed 2 bases from V and 8 bases from J, with 15 bases in between. This CDR3 spans 14 amino acids. For the CDR3, the DNA is TGTGCCAGCAGTTACGTCCAGGGCCCGACCGGCTACACCTTC. Its protein is CASSYVQGPTGYTF.

This clonotype was found a few times. This rearrangement joins TRBV5-1 to TRBJ2-1; the D gene is possibly TRBD2 (5 bases). CDR1 is SGHRS, CDR2 YFSETQ, per germline. CDR3 length equals 15 residues. Between the trimmed V and J ends, which lost 1 base and 6 bases, there was a span of 14 bases. CDR3 sequence reads: CASSLIASESNEQFF. Written as DNA, the CDR3 is TGCGCCAGCAGCTTGATAGCGTCAGAGAGCAATGAGCAGTTCTTC.

The CDR3 is CASSLAWGRDMTDTQYF. For the CDR3, the DNA is TGTGCCAGCAGCTTAGCGTGGGGGCGCGATATGACAGATACGCAGTATTTT. The rearrangement links TRBV7-2 to TRBJ2-3, with D possibly matching TRBD1 (6 bases). The CDR3 is made up of 17 amino acids. V was trimmed by 0 bases and J by 3 bases, leaving 16 bases between them. CDR1 and CDR2 from the germline V gene are SGHTA and FQGNSA.

In its sample, this clonotype was seen a few times. V and J are TRBV4-1 and TRBJ2-1, with 8 bases lining up with TRBD2. Unmatched junction bases numbered 3, after V lost 0 bases and J lost 2 bases. This CDR3 spans 16 amino acids. CDR1 MGHRA and CDR2 YSYEKL come from the germline V gene. The CDR3 is CASSQERLATYNEQFF. The CDR3 nucleotides read TGCGCCAGCAGCCAAGAGAGACTAGCGACCTACAATGAGCAGTTCTTC.

The CDR3 DNA reads TGTGCCAGCAGCTTAGGATACAGCCTGTACCAAGAGACCCAGTACTTC. It codes for CASSLGYSLYQETQYF. The chain combines TRBV7-2 with TRBJ2-5; D ambiguous. The CDR3 extends over 16 amino acids. From germline, CDR1 is SGHTA and CDR2 FQGNSA. V was cut by 1 base and J by 0 bases, with 12 bases left in between.

The V and J genes are TRBV9 and TRBJ2-4; tentatively, D is TRBD2 (5 bases). Per germline, CDR1 SGDLS and CDR2 YYNGEE. The CDR3 loop spans 13 amino acids. V gave up 5 bases and J gave up 13 bases, with 19 bases separating them. The CDR3 spells CASSRERNSGQYF. DNA of the CDR3: TGTGCCAGCAGTCGCGAGCGGAACTCGGGGCAGTACTTC.

This clonotype has only a few counts. CDR3 protein: CATVPGLAPDTQYF. CDR3 bases: TGTGCCACCGTTCCGGGACTAGCGCCAGATACGCAGTATTTT. This chain joins TRBV15 and TRBJ2-3, with 10 bases that match TRBD2. V dropped 8 bases and J dropped 4; count of bases not matched to a gene: 6. Germline V gene data show CDR1 as LNHNV and CDR2 as YYDKDF (reference sequence). The CDR3 extends over 14 amino acids.

This clonotype came up once. V gene TRBV20-1 combines with J gene TRBJ2-7, with D possibly called TRBD1 or TRBD2 (5 bases each). The CDR3 runs 14 residues. With 5 bases removed from V and 7 bases from J, the gap between germline ends came to 21 bases. Germline V lookup: CDR1 DFQATT, CDR2 SNEGSKA (reference sequence). DNA of the CDR3: TGCAGTGCTCGGGGCCAGATGGGGTACAATGAGCAGTACTTC. It translates to CSARGQMGYNEQYF.

V usage is TRBV3-1 and J usage is TRBJ1-2, with 7 bases that match TRBD1. CDR1 is LGHDT and CDR2 is YNNKEL in the germline V gene (reference sequence). The CDR3 covers 13 residues. J lost 10 bases, V lost 4 bases, and 9 bases had no gene match. The CDR3 reads CASSPGYRGFYTF. For the CDR3, the DNA is TGTGCCAGCAGCCCAGGATACAGGGGCTTCTACACCTTC.

The CDR3: CASSQVVTGSGNTIYF. The CDR3 DNA is TGCGCCAGCAGCCAAGTTGTTACAGGCTCTGGAAACACCATATATTTT. The chain combines TRBV4-1 with TRBJ1-3; D may be TRBD1 (5 bases). Germline loops: CDR1 MGHRA, CDR2 YSYEKL. This CDR3 region has 16 residues. The ends were cut back, 1 base at V and 0 bases at J, with 10 bases in the middle.

This clonotype has more than one count but fewer than ten. The chain couples TRBV6-6 to TRBJ2-3; D remains unclear. CDR1 is MNHNY, CDR2 SVGAGI, per germline (reference sequence). CDR3 length: 16 amino acids. The V gene lost 4 bases and the J gene lost 5 bases, with 19 bases spanning the gap. CDR3 sequence (DNA): TGTGCCAGCAGTTTAATCGACCTTCCACGGGTAGATACGCAGTATTTT. Encoded protein: CASSLIDLPRVDTQYF.

CDR3 bases: TGTGCCAGCAGCTACTACAGGGGCAGCAATCAGCCCCAGCATTTT. This gives the protein CASSYYRGSNQPQHF. This chain uses TRBV7-2 with TRBJ1-5; 7 bases agree with TRBD1. The CDR3 runs to 15 residues. The trim removed 4 bases at V and 1 base at J, leaving 4 bases unmatched. Germline loops: CDR1 SGHTA, CDR2 FQGNSA. The entire variable domain, with the rest obtained from reference TRBV7-2 and TRBJ1-5, is as follows: GAGVSQSPSNKVTEKGKDVELRCDPISGHTALYWYRQSLGQGLEFLIYFQGNSAPDKSGLPSDRFSAERTGGSVSTLTIQRTQQEDSAVYLCASSYYRGSNQPQHFGDGTRLSIL.

The V and J genes are TRBV20-1 and TRBJ2-6; 9 bases are shared with TRBD1. CDR1 and CDR2 (germline): DFQATT, SNEGSKA (reference sequence). CDR3 length: 17 amino acids. Germline trimming cut 5 bases from V and 1 base from J; bases unmatched to any gene: 9. The CDR3 sequence is CSASGRDRESGANVLTF. CDR3 nucleotide sequence: TGCAGTGCTTCGGGACGGGACAGGGAATCTGGGGCCAACGTCCTGACTTTC.

The chain recombines TRBV28 with TRBJ2-3; 13 nucleotides line up with TRBD2. The CDR3 is 18 amino acids. V lost 5 bases and J lost 0; bases outside the gene matches: 8. Germline CDR1 MDHEN, CDR2 SYDVKM. CDR3 amino acids: CASSPGLAGETSTDTQYF. The CDR3 region has the DNA TGTGCCAGCAGTCCCGGACTAGCGGGGGAAACTAGCACAGATACGCAGTATTTT.

This clonotype appeared once. V and J are TRBV7-6 and TRBJ2-7; maybe TRBD2 (5 bases). Germline loops: CDR1 SGHVS, CDR2 FNYEAQ. This CDR3 contains 13 residues. V lost 5 bases, J lost 6 bases, and 14 bases lay in between. The CDR3 nucleotides read TGTGCCAGCAGCCACAGTCCCCGGGGCGAGCAGTACTTC. Residues: CASSHSPRGEQYF.

This clonotype was seen a handful of times. CDR3 protein: CATSDAGESYNEQFF. CDR3 sequence (DNA): TGTGCCACCAGTGATGCGGGGGAGTCCTACAATGAGCAGTTCTTC. The V call is TRBV24-1, the J call TRBJ2-1; 7 bases are shared with TRBD2. The germline CDR1 and CDR2 sequences are KGHDR and SFDVKD. V dropped 3 bases and J dropped 1; count of bases not matched to a gene: 2. The CDR3 sequence is 15 residues long.

The chain joins TRBV29-1 to TRBJ1-2; D is possibly TRBD1 (6 bases). CDR3 size: 14 residues. The germline V gene encodes CDR1 SQVTM and CDR2 ANQGSEA. V was cut by 7 bases and J by 4 bases, with 19 bases left in between. The CDR3 bases are TGCAGCGGGGATTCGGACAGTCCGGGCTATGGCTACACCTTC. It specifies CSGDSDSPGYGYTF.

This clonotype appeared a few times. The CDR3 loop reads CASSVARGPNTEAFF. Here the CDR3 DNA reads TGTGCCAGCAGCGTAGCTAGGGGCCCGAACACTGAAGCTTTCTTT. This chain uses TRBV9 with TRBJ1-1; D might be TRBD1 (5 bases). The germline V and J ends were trimmed by 0 bases and 1 base, with 10 bases remaining between them. The CDR3 extends over 15 amino acids. Germline CDR1 reads SGDLS; CDR2 reads YYNGEE. The variable domain in full, with the rest retrieved from reference TRBV9 and TRBJ1-1, is DSGVTQTPKHLITATGQRVTLRCSPRSGDLSVYWYQQSLDQGLQFLIQYYNGEERAKGNILERFSAQQFPDLHSELNLSSLELGDSALYFCASSVARGPNTEAFFGQGTRLTVV.

This clonotype was observed a handful of times. As DNA, the CDR3 is TGTGCCAGCAGCTTAGCGGGGACTAGCGGGAGTAGCCACAATGAGCAGTTCTTC. As protein: CASSLAGTSGSSHNEQFF. This chain uses TRBV7-2 with TRBJ2-1; TRBD2 matches at 14 bases. The CDR3 is 18 residues long. Trimming at V came to 0 bases and at J to 5 bases, leaving 6 bases not matched to a gene. Per germline, CDR1 SGHTA and CDR2 FQGNSA.

J is TRBJ1-1 and V is TRBV20-1, with D possibly matching TRBD1 (6 bases). V lost 3 bases and J lost 4, with 12 bases in between. The CDR3 totals 13 residues. CDR1 DFQATT and CDR2 SNEGSKA come from the germline V gene (reference sequence). The CDR3 bases are TGCAGTGCTAGCAGCAGGGGAGGCACTGAAGCTTTCTTT. Protein: CSASSRGGTEAFF.

The rearrangement uses TRBV20-1 and TRBJ2-7; 7 positions agree with TRBD2. The CDR3 is 13 residues long. CDR1 is DFQATT and CDR2 is SNEGSKA in the germline V gene (reference sequence). The V gene end was trimmed by 6 bases and the J gene end by 7 bases; junction bases not matched to a gene: 12. This CDR3 is CSAQRDSYNEQYF. CDR3 sequence (DNA): TGCAGTGCCCAGCGGGACTCCTACAATGAGCAGTACTTC.

The rearrangement uses TRBV19 and TRBJ2-2, with 7 positions matching TRBD1. The CDR3 has 16 residues. Germline-derived CDR1 and CDR2 are LNHDA and SQIVND (reference sequence). V lost 4 bases to trimming and J lost 4 bases; unmatched junction nucleotides: 9. The DNA of the CDR3 is TGTGCCAGTAGTAACCATCGCCGGACAGGCACCGGGGAGCTGTTTTTT. This translates into CASSNHRRTGTGELFF.

This clonotype has a handful of counts. The chain uses TRBV9 and TRBJ2-5; the D gene is possibly TRBD2 (6 bases). Germline CDR1 is SGDLS and CDR2 is YYNGEE. This CDR3 region has 14 residues. V was clipped by 3 bases and J by 5 bases, with 14 bases between them. CDR3 bases: TGTGCCAGCAGCGCCCTTGGAGGGAGCGAGACCCAGTACTTC. Translating it yields CASSALGGSETQYF.

The chain combines TRBV5-1 with TRBJ1-2; 8 bases align to TRBD1. Germline V lookup: CDR1 SGHRS, CDR2 YFSETQ. The length of the CDR3 is 15 residues. The V gene end was trimmed by 4 bases and the J gene end by 3 bases; junction bases not matched to a gene: 8. Here the CDR3 reads CASSLRDRNHYGYTF. CDR3 nucleotide sequence: TGCGCCAGCAGCCTCCGGGACAGGAATCACTATGGCTACACCTTC.